The 27 T cell receptor beta chains below were found in one sample sequenced in a study of CD8 T cells in ankylosing spondylitis. MiXCR, run by TCRdb on the 5' RACE reads, gives a single entry per CDR3 protein. The sample consists of roughly 150,000 distinct CDR3 sequences, about a third of them appearing once. Sample: synovial fluid, either unsorted or a sorted T cell fraction (not recorded which). These receptors all come from a male donor with ankylosing spondylitis.

The chain employs TRBV9 and TRBJ1-2; D gene ambiguous. Germline V gene data show CDR1 as SGDLS and CDR2 as YYNGEE. The CDR3 has 16 residues. V lost 4 bases and J 0 bases, leaving 16 bases between the germline ends. This CDR3 reads CASSLRRTVANYGYTF. The CDR3 nucleotides read TGTGCCAGCAGCCTTCGGAGGACGGTAGCTAACTATGGCTACACCTTC.

V gene TRBV3-1 combines with J gene TRBJ2-7; D is ambiguous. This CDR3 has 15 residues. Trimming removed 1 base from V and 2 bases from J, with 12 bases in between. Per the germline V gene, CDR1 is LGHDT and CDR2 is YNNKEL (reference sequence). As DNA, the CDR3 is TGTGCCAGCAGCCAAGGCCCCGCAGGCCCCTACGAGCAGTACTTC. It specifies CASSQGPAGPYEQYF.

This clonotype was counted between two and nine times. The J gene is TRBJ2-1, the V gene TRBV5-1, with 11 bases matching TRBD2. The V and J ends lost 4 bases and 3 bases, in that order; junction bases with no gene match: 9. There are 17 residues in the CDR3. From germline, CDR1 is SGHRS and CDR2 YFSETQ. The CDR3 sequence is CASSQKGLAAIYNEQFF. CDR3 sequence (DNA): TGCGCCAGCAGCCAAAAGGGACTAGCGGCGATCTACAATGAGCAGTTCTTC.

The chain recombines TRBV6-1 with TRBJ2-1, with D possibly TRBD1 on 5 matching bases. Trimming cost V 7 bases and J 1 base, with 8 bases left between them. Germline CDR1 reads MNHNS; CDR2 reads SASEGT. The CDR3 is 13 residues long. The CDR3 DNA is TGTGCCAGCACCCAGGGATCCTACAATGAGCAGTTCTTC. Translated, it gives CASTQGSYNEQFF.

This clonotype has more than one count but fewer than ten. The V and J genes are TRBV11-2 and TRBJ2-1; D perhaps matches TRBD2 (6 bases). The V end was cut by 5 bases, the J end by 12 bases, with 11 bases between. The CDR3 runs 11 residues. The V gene's germline CDR1 is SGHAT and CDR2 FQNNGV. CDR3 DNA sequence: TGTGCCAGCAGCCGGGACTCCCGGCAGTTCTTC. It yields the protein CASSRDSRQFF. The variable domain in full, completed from reference TRBV11-2 and TRBJ2-1, reads EAGVAQSPRYKIIEKRQSVAFWCNPISGHATLYWYQQILGQGPKLLIQFQNNGVVDDSQLPKDRFSAERLKGVDSTLKIQPAKLEDSAVYLCASSRDSRQFFGPGTRLTVL.

This clonotype has a handful of counts. The J gene is TRBJ2-3, the V gene TRBV7-3, with a possible D match to TRBD1 (6 bases). The CDR3 covers 12 residues. Germline-derived CDR1 and CDR2 are SGHTA and FQGTGA. V was shortened by 5 bases and J by 10 bases, with 13 bases between the two germline ends. Here the CDR3 reads CASSAPGHPQYF. CDR3 DNA: TGTGCCAGCAGCGCACCGGGACATCCGCAGTATTTT.

The chain employs TRBV20-1 and TRBJ2-3; maybe TRBD2 (5 bases). The CDR3 has 13 residues. Per the germline V gene, CDR1 is DFQATT and CDR2 is SNEGSKA (reference sequence). Deletions cut 7 bases from V and 1 base from J, with 12 bases between. The CDR3 spells CSGTFGGTDTQYF. CDR3 DNA: TGCAGTGGGACCTTCGGGGGCACAGATACGCAGTATTTT.

V and J are TRBV3-1 and TRBJ2-1; 8 nucleotides agree with TRBD2. The V gene's germline CDR1 is LGHDT and CDR2 YNNKEL (reference sequence). CDR3 length: 15 amino acids. V was pared by 4 bases and J by 3 bases, with 5 bases of the junction left unmatched. The CDR3 protein is CASSRLSGSYNEQFF. The CDR3 DNA is TGTGCCAGCAGCCGACTAAGCGGGAGCTACAATGAGCAGTTCTTC.

The CDR3 nucleotides are TGTGCCAGCAGTTCCGGGGTCAATGAAAAACTGTTTTTT. Translating it yields CASSSGVNEKLFF. The V call is TRBV11-3, the J call TRBJ1-4, with D uncertain. Germline V lookup: CDR1 SGHNT, CDR2 YENEEA. CDR3 length: 13 residues. The V end was cut by 6 bases, the J end by 5 bases, with 10 bases between.

This clonotype came up a few times. The chain uses TRBV5-8 and TRBJ2-1; 8 bases map to TRBD2. Germline V gene data show CDR1 as SGHTS and CDR2 as YDEGEE. The CDR3 covers 15 residues. V lost 0 bases and J lost 5; bases outside the gene matches: 4. The CDR3 protein is CASSLGLAGNNEQFF. DNA of the CDR3: TGTGCCAGCAGCTTGGGGCTAGCGGGTAACAATGAGCAGTTCTTC.

The chain is built from TRBV3-1 and TRBJ2-5; 9 nucleotides align to TRBD1. The germline CDR1 and CDR2 sequences are LGHDT and YNNKEL (reference sequence). The CDR3 length is 15 residues. The V gene end was trimmed by 4 bases and the J gene end by 5 bases; junction bases not matched to a gene: 8. This CDR3 reads CASSLGTGQTETQYF. DNA for the CDR3: TGTGCCAGCAGCCTCGGGACAGGGCAAACGGAGACCCAGTACTTC.

The J gene is TRBJ1-2, the V gene TRBV3-1; 8 bases align to TRBD1. V lost 0 bases and J lost 2; bases outside the gene matches: 5. The CDR3 is made up of 16 amino acids. Germline-derived CDR1 and CDR2 are LGHDT and YNNKEL (reference sequence). Here the CDR3 DNA reads TGTGCCAGCAGCCAAGACAACAGGGGGGGAAACTATGGCTACACCTTC. Amino acids: CASSQDNRGGNYGYTF.

This clonotype was detected ten times or more. V usage is TRBV18 and J usage is TRBJ2-1, with D possibly TRBD2 on 5 matching bases. V was pared by 4 bases and J by 4 bases, with 11 bases between. CDR3 length: 14 residues. Germline CDR1 and CDR2: KGHSH and LQKENI. CDR3 amino acids: CASSLASTYNEQFF. Here the CDR3 DNA reads TGTGCCAGCTCACTGGCTAGCACGTACAATGAGCAGTTCTTC.

This clonotype appeared many times. The chain uses TRBV2 and TRBJ1-5; the D is unclear. V was clipped by 5 bases and J by 5 bases, with 16 bases between them. The CDR3 runs to 15 residues. In germline, CDR1 is SNHLY, CDR2 FYNNEI. Here the CDR3 DNA reads TGTGCCAGCAGTTATATTTTCGGCGGGGATCAGCCCCAGCATTTT. Translating it yields CASSYIFGGDQPQHF.

The chain recombines TRBV6-2 or TRBV6-3 with TRBJ1-1; perhaps TRBD1 as D (6 bases). V lost 8 bases and J lost 9, with 13 bases in between. Germline V gives CDR1 MNHEY, CDR2 SVGEGT. There are 11 residues in the CDR3. CDR3 nucleotide sequence: TGTGCCAGCGGTGCCGGGACACAAGCTTTCTTT. Encoded protein: CASGAGTQAFF.

The V call is TRBV5-6, the J call TRBJ2-1; TRBD1 agrees at 7 bases. V shed 2 bases and J 4 bases; nucleotides not matched to a gene: 9. The CDR3 length is 16 residues. Germline CDR1 and CDR2: SGHDT and YYEEEE. CDR3 sequence reads: CASSFFDQGVYNEQFF. The CDR3 DNA sequence: TGTGCCAGCAGCTTTTTCGACCAGGGGGTATACAATGAGCAGTTCTTC.

This clonotype showed up just a few times. The rearrangement links TRBV20-1 to TRBJ2-3, with 12 bases lining up with TRBD2. The ends lost 0 bases at V and 6 bases at J; junction bases unmatched: 4. CDR3 length equals 15 residues. Germline V gene sequence: CDR1 DFQATT, CDR2 SNEGSKA (reference sequence). CDR3: CSARDTSGRSDTQYF. In DNA form, the CDR3 reads TGCAGTGCTAGAGACACTAGCGGGAGGTCCGATACGCAGTATTTT.

V is TRBV6-5 and J is TRBJ2-5; D possibly corresponds to TRBD2 (6 bases). Trimming took off 3 bases at V and 3 bases at J, with 20 bases between the two ends. The CDR3 totals 17 residues. CDR1 MNHEY and CDR2 SVGAGI come from the germline V gene. The CDR3 protein is CASSYYLTGTGKETQYF. The DNA for the CDR3 is TGTGCCAGCAGTTATTACCTAACCGGGACTGGCAAAGAGACCCAGTACTTC.

As for this clonotype: Mismatch with germline at one junction end may stem from a read error. The DNA of the CDR3 is TGTGCCAGCAGTGAGGGACAGGGAGTCAATTCATCCCTCCACTTT. Translation gives CASSEGQGVNSSLHF. The chain joins TRBV25-1 to TRBJ1-6, with 9 nucleotides matching TRBD1. Germline CDR1 MGHDK, CDR2 SYGVNS. The CDR3 is made up of 15 amino acids. The whole variable domain, remainder taken from reference TRBV25-1 and TRBJ1-6, is EADIYQTPRYLVIGTGKKITLECSQTMGHDKMYWYQQDPGMELHLIHYSYGVNSTEKGDLSSESTVSRIRTEHFPLTLESARPSHTSQYLCASSEGQGVNSSLHFGNGTRLTVT.

In its sample, this clonotype was seen a few times. The V call is TRBV4-1, the J call TRBJ2-1, with D maybe TRBD1 (5 bases). The CDR3 spans 18 residues. Germline V lookup: CDR1 MGHRA, CDR2 YSYEKL. V gave up 0 bases and J gave up 7 bases, with 22 bases separating them. In DNA form, the CDR3 reads TGCGCCAGCAGCCAAGAAAGTCGTAGGCAGGGTAAGGCGAATGAGCAGTTCTTC. This encodes CASSQESRRQGKANEQFF.

The chain uses TRBV29-1 and TRBJ2-1; unclear D gene. Germline V gene data show CDR1 as SQVTM and CDR2 as ANQGSEA. Trimming cost V 6 bases and J 8 bases, with 8 bases left between them. This CDR3 spans 10 amino acids. Here the CDR3 reads CSVRMYEQFF. The CDR3 coding sequence is TGCAGCGTCAGGATGTATGAGCAGTTCTTC.

Turning to this clonotype: One base away lies a much larger clone, so this may be a sequencing read error. The rearrangement uses TRBV6-6 and TRBJ1-5; no clear D. Germline CDR1 reads MNHNY; CDR2 reads SVGAGI (reference sequence). This CDR3 comprises 13 residues. Deletions cut 0 bases from V and 5 bases from J, with 5 bases between. CDR3: CASSYSEYQPQHF. CDR3 bases: TGTGCCAGCAGTTACTCGGAGTATCAGCCCCAGCATTTT.

This clonotype was seen a handful of times. The J gene is TRBJ1-1, the V gene TRBV7-9; 11 bases line up with TRBD1. The V gene's germline CDR1 is SEHNR and CDR2 FQNEAQ (reference sequence). Trimming removed 5 bases from V and 5 bases from J; junction bases left unmatched: 7. CDR3 size: 15 residues. The CDR3: CASSLGTGGGTEAFF. As DNA, the CDR3 is TGTGCCAGCAGCCTCGGGACAGGGGGAGGGACTGAAGCTTTCTTT.

This chain uses TRBV20-1 with TRBJ1-2; TRBD1 aligns across 7 bases. The germline CDR1 and CDR2 sequences are DFQATT and SNEGSKA (reference sequence). With V trimmed by 6 bases and J by 1 base, 5 bases remained unmatched. This CDR3 comprises 13 residues. The CDR3 nucleotides are TGCAGTGCAAGGGACAGCTATAACTATGGCTACACCTTC. This codes for CSARDSYNYGYTF.

This clonotype was seen a handful of times. The V call is TRBV6-1, the J call TRBJ2-7; D assignment may be TRBD1 or TRBD2 (5 bases each). The germline V gene has CDR1 MNHNS and CDR2 SASEGT. The CDR3 runs 14 residues. V dropped 5 bases and J dropped 0 bases, with 11 bases sitting between them. The CDR3 loop is CASSPEGSSYEQYF. The DNA of the CDR3 is TGTGCCAGCAGTCCCGAGGGGAGCTCCTACGAGCAGTACTTC.

This clonotype was counted between two and nine times. This rearrangement joins TRBV28 to TRBJ1-1; D is unresolved. Looked up from germline, CDR1 is MDHEN and CDR2 is SYDVKM. This CDR3 has 11 amino acids. Trimming removed 3 bases at V and 10 bases at J, with 9 bases between. Here the CDR3 reads CASSFGVAAFF. In DNA, the CDR3 is TGTGCCAGCAGTTTTGGGGTAGCAGCTTTCTTT.

This clonotype was recorded a few times. The chain uses TRBV7-9 and TRBJ2-1; 8 bases are a match to TRBD2. Germline CDR1 is SEHNR and CDR2 is FQNEAQ (reference sequence). V gave up 5 bases and J gave up 6 bases; unmatched junction bases: 15. This CDR3 contains 17 residues. The CDR3 sequence is CASSQSPGTRSGNEQFF. In DNA form, the CDR3 reads TGTGCCAGCAGCCAGAGTCCCGGGACTAGGAGCGGCAATGAGCAGTTCTTC.